The 25 T cell receptor beta chains presented below share a single source sample, sequenced in a study of radiotherapy plus CTLA-4 blockade in lung cancer. Sequencing was performed with immunoSEQ multiplex PCR; in TCRdb, only in-frame clones are kept and a portion is missing. The table shows more than 75,000 clones, with approximately 74% occurring only once. The sequenced sample was peripheral blood, obtained from a patient treated with radiotherapy plus ipilimumab. These receptors all stem from a human donor with non-small cell lung cancer who had a partial response to radiotherapy plus ipilimumab. Some clones in this sample may be carry-over from other donors' samples.

The gene calls are TRBV4-2 and TRBJ2-1; 10 bases match TRBD2. The V gene end was trimmed by 4 bases and the J gene end by 7 bases; junction bases not matched to a gene: 7. Germline V gene lookup returns CDR1 LGHNA and CDR2 YNFKEQ. This CDR3 is built from 15 residues. CDR3 DNA sequence: TGTGCCAGCAGCCGGGGGACTAGCGAGCGGAATGAGCAGTTCTTC. This translates into CASSRGTSERNEQFF.

The rearrangement joins TRBV2 to TRBJ2-5; 7 bases fit TRBD2. Germline values: CDR1 SNHLY, CDR2 FYNNEI. After removal of 7 bases from V and 2 bases from J, the junction contained 7 bases not matched to a gene. CDR3 length: 14 amino acids. In DNA, the CDR3 is TGTGCCAGCAAGGTTTCTAGCGGACAAGAGACCCAGTACTTC. Residues: CASKVSSGQETQYF.

This clone was counted a few times. The chain carries TRBV19 and TRBJ2-7; TRBD1 matches 9 bases. From germline, CDR1 is LNHDA and CDR2 SQIVND (reference sequence). The CDR3 runs to 15 residues. V trimming: 7 bases; J trimming: 2 bases; junction bases outside the gene matches: 9. CDR3 region: CASILRGTGPYEQYF. The CDR3 region has the DNA TGTGCCAGTATCCTTAGGGGGACAGGGCCCTACGAGCAGTACTTC. The full variable domain, rest sourced from reference TRBV19 and TRBJ2-7, is DGGITQSPKYLFRKEGQNVTLSCEQNLNHDAMYWYRQDPGQGLRLIYYSQIVNDFQKGDIAEGYSVSREKKESFPLTVTSAQKNPTAFYLCASILRGTGPYEQYFGPGTRLTVT.

CDR3 protein: CASSYRGGETQYF. The CDR3, as DNA: TGTGCCAGCAGCTACAGAGGGGGAGAGACCCAGTACTTC. The chain has TRBV9 and TRBJ2-5, with D possibly TRBD1 on 6 matching bases. The CDR3 sequence is 13 residues long. Trimming took off 4 bases at V and 4 bases at J, with 11 bases between the two ends. Germline CDR1 reads SGDLS; CDR2 reads YYNGEE.

The chain recombines TRBV28 with TRBJ2-7; 7 bases fit TRBD1. The V and J ends lost 7 bases and 3 bases, in that order; junction bases with no gene match: 9. The length of the CDR3 is 14 residues. Germline CDR1 is MDHEN and CDR2 is SYDVKM. Written as DNA, the CDR3 is TGTGCCAGCACTGAGACAGGGAAGCGCTACGAGCAGTACTTC. It yields the protein CASTETGKRYEQYF. Combining the CDR3 with reference TRBV28 and TRBJ2-7 gives the whole variable domain DVKVTQSSRYLVKRTGEKVFLECVQDMDHENMFWYRQDPGLGLRLIYFSYDVKMKEKGDIPEGYSVSREKKERFSLILESASTNQTSMYLCASTETGKRYEQYFGPGTRLTVT.

About this clone: Germline is not matched at one junction end, which may reflect a read error. Different DNA sequences within this sample yield the same CDR3. The V gene is TRBV7-9, the J gene TRBJ1-1, with a tentative D call TRBD1 (5 bases). From germline, CDR1 is SEHNR and CDR2 FQNEAQ (reference sequence). The CDR3 is 15 residues long. DNA of the CDR3: TGTGCCAGCAGCTGGACATCAGTGATGAACACTGAAGCTTTCTTC. It translates to CASSWTSVMNTEAFF.

The chain has TRBV7-9 and TRBJ1-5; tentatively, D is TRBD1 (5 bases). The CDR3 covers 14 residues. V lost 5 bases and J lost 4, with 12 bases in between. Germline V gene sequence: CDR1 SEHNR, CDR2 FQNEAQ (reference sequence). Here the CDR3 reads CASSSRGRNQPQHF. The CDR3 DNA follows: TGTGCCAGCAGCAGCCGGGGGAGAAATCAGCCCCAGCATTTT.

The chain combines TRBV28 with TRBJ1-5, with 8 bases identical to TRBD1. Germline V gene sequence: CDR1 MDHEN, CDR2 SYDVKM. CDR3 length: 16 amino acids. The trim removed 1 base at V and 5 bases at J, leaving 7 bases unmatched. The CDR3 reads CASSLFGTGDDQPQHF. DNA of the CDR3: TGTGCCAGCAGTTTATTCGGGACAGGAGATGATCAGCCCCAGCATTTT.

The chain is built from TRBV19 and TRBJ1-3; D uncertain. Germline assignment: CDR1 LNHDA and CDR2 SQIVND (reference sequence). CDR3 length: 14 amino acids. The V gene lost 5 bases and the J gene lost 2 bases, with 10 bases spanning the gap. CDR3 protein: CASSPAPAGNTIYF. The CDR3 DNA sequence: TGTGCCAGTAGTCCCGCACCGGCTGGAAACACCATATATTTT.

The V gene is TRBV14, the J gene TRBJ1-6; D remains unclear. This CDR3 comprises 15 residues. Trimming left V 3 bases short and J 0 bases short, with 6 bases between. Per the germline V gene, CDR1 is SGHDN and CDR2 is FVKESK. CDR3 sequence reads: CASSHSNSYNSPLHF. DNA for the CDR3: TGTGCCAGCAGCCATAGTAACTCCTATAATTCACCCCTCCACTTT.

CDR3 DNA: TGTGCCATCAGTCGGGGCCAAGAGACCCAGTACTTC. Translated, it gives CAISRGQETQYF. The chain is built from TRBV10-3 and TRBJ2-5; D may be TRBD2 (5 bases). CDR3 size: 12 residues. Trimming cost V 5 bases and J 1 base, with 5 bases left between them. Germline-derived CDR1 and CDR2 are ENHRY and SYGVKD.

The chain carries TRBV28 and TRBJ1-5; 9 bases are shared with TRBD1. In germline, CDR1 is MDHEN, CDR2 SYDVKM. The CDR3 loop spans 16 amino acids. V trimming: 5 bases; J trimming: 5 bases; junction bases outside the gene matches: 10. CDR3 residues: CASSPWTGDVDQPQHF. CDR3 DNA: TGTGCCAGCAGTCCCTGGACAGGGGACGTAGATCAGCCCCAGCATTTT.

This chain joins TRBV6-5 and TRBJ2-5; a weak D match, TRBD1 (6 bases). The CDR3 spans 11 residues. V lost 5 bases and J lost 5, with 6 bases in between. Germline V gives CDR1 MNHEY, CDR2 SVGAGI. The chain's CDR3 is CASSRGETQYF. DNA of the CDR3: TGTGCCAGCAGTAGGGGGGAGACCCAGTACTTC.

This clone was counted between two and nine times. V gene TRBV7-9 combines with J gene TRBJ1-1; tentatively, D is TRBD1 (5 bases). The CDR3 contains 14 residues. Germline-derived CDR1 and CDR2 are SEHNR and FQNEAQ (reference sequence). Trimming pared 8 bases from V and 0 bases from J, leaving 13 bases between. In DNA, the CDR3 is TGTGCCAGCTTAATAGACAGCATGAACACTGAAGCTTTCTTT. Its protein is CASLIDSMNTEAFF. Using reference TRBV7-9 and TRBJ1-1 for the parts outside the CDR3, the full variable domain is DTGVSQNPRHKITKRGQNVTFRCDPISEHNRLYWYRQTLGQGPEFLTYFQNEAQLEKSRLLSDRFSAERPKGSFSTLEIQRTEQGDSAMYLCASLIDSMNTEAFFGQGTRLTVV.

The chain is built from TRBV5-1 and TRBJ2-7, with a possible D match to TRBD2 (6 bases). The germline CDR1 and CDR2 sequences are SGHRS and YFSETQ. This CDR3 contains 15 residues. Trimming left V 4 bases short and J 5 bases short, with 19 bases between. CDR3 sequence: CASSPGGLQPDEQYF. In DNA, the CDR3 is TGCGCCAGCAGCCCTGGGGGACTTCAACCCGACGAGCAGTACTTC.

Points on this clone: In the same sample, other DNA sequences code for this CDR3. The rearrangement links TRBV9 to TRBJ2-1; D ambiguous. Germline CDR1 reads SGDLS; CDR2 reads YYNGEE. The V end was cut by 4 bases, the J end by 4 bases, with 12 bases between. The CDR3 length is 14 residues. The CDR3 region is CASSPRLSYNEQFF. CDR3 coding DNA: TGTGCCAGCAGCCCCCGACTGAGTTACAATGAGCAGTTCTTC.

The chain carries TRBV4-2 and TRBJ2-5, with D perhaps matching TRBD2 (5 bases). Germline CDR1 and CDR2: LGHNA and YNFKEQ. The CDR3 is 15 residues long. Trimming pared 0 bases from V and 1 base from J, leaving 9 bases between. CDR3 protein: CASSQDFGIQETQYF. The CDR3 nucleotides are TGTGCCAGCAGCCAAGATTTCGGGATCCAAGAGACCCAGTACTTC.

This rearrangement joins TRBV5-4 to TRBJ1-2; no reliable D call. The CDR3 runs 14 residues. V gave up 3 bases and J gave up 10 bases, with 19 bases separating them. Germline V gives CDR1 SGHNT, CDR2 YYREEE (reference sequence). The CDR3 reads CASSSLPGIVVYTF. The CDR3 nucleotides read TGTGCCAGCAGCTCCCTCCCGGGGATCGTCGTCTACACCTTC.

In regard to this clone: A junction end diverges from the germline sequence, so it may reflect a read error. The V gene is TRBV15, the J gene TRBJ1-2; D is unresolved. CDR3 length equals 12 residues. Germline lookup yields CDR1 LNHNV and CDR2 YYDKDF (reference sequence). This CDR3 is CATSSNGILSAF. CDR3 nucleotide sequence: TGTGCCACCAGCAGTAACGGGATCCTATCAGCCTTC. The variable domain in full, completed from reference TRBV15 and TRBJ1-2, reads DAMVIQNPRYQVTQFGKPVTLSCSQTLNHNVMYWYQQKSSQAPKLLFHYYDKDFNNEADTPDNFQSRRPNTSFCFLDIRSPGLGDTAMYLCATSSNGILSAFGSGTRLTVV.

V gene TRBV9 combines with J gene TRBJ2-1; possibly TRBD2 for D (8 bases). The CDR3 sequence is 16 residues long. V was cut by 5 bases and J by 6 bases, with 21 bases left in between. Per germline, CDR1 SGDLS and CDR2 YYNGEE. In nucleotides, the CDR3 is TGTGCCAGCAGGTCGGGGGGGGACAGTTATTTCAATGAGCAGTTCTTC. This translates into CASRSGGDSYFNEQFF.

The chain employs TRBV10-2 and TRBJ2-7; 11 bases align to TRBD2. Germline V gene data show CDR1 as WSHSY and CDR2 as SAAADI. V was clipped by 0 bases and J by 3 bases; unmatched bases: 4. This CDR3 contains 16 residues. DNA for the CDR3: TGCGCCAGCAGTGAGTCGACTAGCGGGGCAGACTACGAGCAGTACTTC. It encodes CASSESTSGADYEQYF.

The chain joins TRBV7-6 to TRBJ1-1; 7 bases fit TRBD1. Germline assignment: CDR1 SGHVS and CDR2 FNYEAQ. The junction had 7 bases not matched to a gene; V was cut back by 4 bases and J by 5 bases. The CDR3 consists of 14 residues. The CDR3 loop reads CASSSYTTGTEAFF. The CDR3 bases are TGTGCCAGCAGCTCTTACACGACAGGGACTGAAGCTTTCTTT.

CDR3 nucleotides: TGTGCCAGCAGCCCCTGGGGGGATCAGCCCCAGCATTTT. Translation: CASSPWGDQPQHF. The gene calls are TRBV7-2 and TRBJ1-5; the D gene is possibly TRBD1 (5 bases). This CDR3 has 13 amino acids. CDR1 is SGHTA, CDR2 FQGNSA, per germline. The germline V and J ends were trimmed by 5 bases and 5 bases, with 10 bases remaining between them.

This clone has a handful of counts. V and J are TRBV19 and TRBJ1-4; TRBD1 is a possible D gene (5 bases). Trimming shortened V by 6 bases and J by 5 bases, and 16 bases separated the two germline ends. Per the germline V gene, CDR1 is LNHDA and CDR2 is SQIVND (reference sequence). CDR3 length equals 15 residues. The CDR3 coding sequence is TGTGCCAGTAGCCCCGAGAGACAGTTAAATGAAAAACTGTTTTTT. Its protein is CASSPERQLNEKLFF.

The V call is TRBV7-9, the J call TRBJ2-7; 11 bases fit TRBD2. Per germline, CDR1 SEHNR and CDR2 FQNEAQ (reference sequence). The CDR3 is 14 residues long. V lost 2 bases and J lost 3; bases outside the gene matches: 0. CDR3: CASSLLAGGYEQYF. The DNA of the CDR3 is TGTGCCAGCAGCTTACTAGCGGGGGGCTACGAGCAGTACTTC.